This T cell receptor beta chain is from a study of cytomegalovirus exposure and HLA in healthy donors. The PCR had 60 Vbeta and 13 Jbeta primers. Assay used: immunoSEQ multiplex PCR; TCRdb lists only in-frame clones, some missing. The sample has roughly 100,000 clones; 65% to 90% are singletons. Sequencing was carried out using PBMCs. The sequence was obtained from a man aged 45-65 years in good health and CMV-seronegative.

The CDR3 loop is CASSFRGNEQFF. Here the CDR3 DNA reads TGTGCCAGCAGCTTCCGGGGTAATGAGCAGTTCTTC. This chain links TRBV5-6 with TRBJ2-1, with D perhaps matching TRBD2 (5 bases). The V end lost 2 bases, the J end lost 7 bases, and 7 bases lay between the germline ends. The germline gives CDR1 SGHDT, CDR2 YYEEEE. This CDR3 is 12 amino acids long.